A single sample is the source of the 22 T cell receptor beta chains below, sequenced in a study of T-cell reconstitution after alpha-beta-depleted transplantation in children. Unique molecular identifiers tagged the TCRbeta library. TCRdb used MiXCR to reprocess the PCR reads, holding one entry per CDR3 protein. The repertoire holds tens of thousands of distinct CDR3 sequences, with nearly 9.5% as singletons. This material consisted of PBMCs, mostly from graft donor cells, taken 60 days after TCRalphabeta/CD19-depleted stem cell transplant. These receptors all come from a male patient between 2 and 10 years old who had a stem cell transplant for chronic granulomatous disease, so the T cells may come from the graft donor.

This clonotype occurred many times. The chain couples TRBV6-2 or TRBV6-3 to TRBJ2-1; 10 bases fit TRBD2. The CDR3 totals 16 residues. With V trimmed by 7 bases and J by 0 bases, 6 bases remained unmatched. Per the germline V gene, CDR1 is MNHEY and CDR2 is SVGEGT. CDR3 bases: TGTGCCAGCACAGGGACTAGCGTGAGCTCCTACAATGAGCAGTTCTTC. Its translation is CASTGTSVSSYNEQFF.

This clonotype was recorded at least ten times. For the CDR3, the DNA is TGTGCCAGCAGCTTACGAAGCCAGTCCAATGAGCAGTTCTTC. Its protein is CASSLRSQSNEQFF. The rearrangement joins TRBV7-9 to TRBJ2-1; D ambiguous. The CDR3 contains 14 residues. The V gene's germline CDR1 is SEHNR and CDR2 FQNEAQ (reference sequence). Trimming shortened V by 2 bases and J by 6 bases, and 11 bases separated the two germline ends.

Ten or more counts support this clonotype. This rearrangement joins TRBV20-1 to TRBJ2-3; TRBD2 aligns across 9 bases. Germline lookup yields CDR1 DFQATT and CDR2 SNEGSKA (reference sequence). The CDR3 has 15 amino acids. The V gene end was trimmed by 0 bases and the J gene end by 4 bases; junction bases not matched to a gene: 5. The DNA of the CDR3 is TGCAGTGCTAGAGAGGAGGCTAGCGGGGCAGATACGCAGTATTTT. It encodes CSAREEASGADTQYF.

This clonotype was seen many times. The rearrangement uses TRBV2 and TRBJ2-5, with a possible D match to TRBD2 (6 bases). V was shortened by 2 bases and J by 7 bases, with 14 bases between the two germline ends. Germline CDR1 reads SNHLY; CDR2 reads FYNNEI. The CDR3 spans 14 residues. The CDR3 loop is CASSEREPLGTQYF. As DNA, the CDR3 is TGTGCCAGCAGTGAACGGGAGCCCTTGGGGACCCAGTACTTC. The variable domain in full, with the rest retrieved from reference TRBV2 and TRBJ2-5, is EPEVTQTPSHQVTQMGQEVILRCVPISNHLYFYWYRQILGQKVEFLVSFYNNEISEKSEIFDDQFSVERPDGSNFTLKIRSTKLEDSAMYFCASSEREPLGTQYFGPGTRLLVL.

V and J are TRBV6-6 and TRBJ1-2; 7 bases map to TRBD1. Germline V gives CDR1 MNHNY, CDR2 SVGAGI (reference sequence). V was clipped by 5 bases and J by 9 bases; unmatched bases: 3. CDR3 length equals 11 residues. Written as DNA, the CDR3 is TGTGCCAGCAGTACGGGACAGCGCTACACCTTC. Translation gives CASSTGQRYTF.

In this sample, this clonotype turned up many times. The chain combines TRBV21-1 with TRBJ1-4; the tabulated D call, TRBD1, remains unverified against the DNA. TRBV21-1 is reported as a pseudogene. The CDR3 consists of 18 residues. Here the CDR3 DNA reads TGTGCCAGCAACAAAGGACAGGGGGTCAAAAGAACTAATGAAAAACTGTTTTTT. Translating it yields CASNKGQGVKRTNEKLFF.

This clonotype was detected many times. The chain has TRBV6-1 and TRBJ2-1; D is uncertain. Between the trimmed V and J ends, which lost 6 bases and 4 bases, there was a span of 16 bases. The CDR3 is 15 residues long. The V gene's germline CDR1 is MNHNS and CDR2 SASEGT. Here the CDR3 DNA reads TGTGCCAGCAGGATAGAGCCAGAAGGGTACAATGAGCAGTTCTTC. Translated, it gives CASRIEPEGYNEQFF.

This clonotype occurred many times. The J gene is TRBJ2-2, the V gene TRBV7-9, with 9 bases lining up with TRBD2. Per the germline V gene, CDR1 is SEHNR and CDR2 is FQNEAQ (reference sequence). The V segment lost 5 bases and the J segment 7 bases; nucleotides outside the gene matches: 5. The CDR3 is 14 amino acids. Here the CDR3 reads CASSPGLAGGELFF. CDR3 nucleotides: TGTGCCAGCAGCCCGGGACTAGCTGGCGGGGAGCTGTTTTTT.

This clonotype was seen once. This may be a read error: a much more frequent sequence differs by one nucleotide. V usage is TRBV19 and J usage is TRBJ1-3; weak D call: TRBD1 (6 bases). CDR3 length: 14 residues. With 3 bases removed from V and 2 bases from J, the gap between germline ends came to 8 bases. Germline values: CDR1 LNHDA, CDR2 SQIVND (reference sequence). The CDR3 sequence: CASSMGATGNTIYF. Here the CDR3 DNA reads TGTGCCAGTAGTATGGGGGCAACTGGAAACACCATATATTTT.

This clonotype was found many times. The chain uses TRBV11-2 and TRBJ2-3; D is unresolved. V lost 4 bases, J lost 0 bases, and 11 bases lay in between. The germline CDR1 and CDR2 sequences are SGHAT and FQNNGV. The CDR3 spans 15 residues. The CDR3 sequence is CASSWDPQSTDTQYF. As DNA, the CDR3 is TGTGCCAGCAGCTGGGATCCACAGAGCACAGATACGCAGTATTTT.

This clonotype showed up just a few times. The chain is built from TRBV3-1 and TRBJ2-7; D possibly corresponds to TRBD2 (6 bases). The V gene lost 4 bases and the J gene lost 7 bases, with 17 bases spanning the gap. The CDR3 has 14 amino acids. From germline, CDR1 is LGHDT and CDR2 YNNKEL (reference sequence). The DNA for the CDR3 is TGTGCCAGCAGCCGCGGGACGGCTTTTGGAGAGCAGTACTTC. Its protein is CASSRGTAFGEQYF.

This clonotype was observed many times. This chain uses TRBV5-5 with TRBJ2-5; 7 positions match TRBD1. J lost 5 bases, V lost 3 bases, and 10 bases had no gene match. The CDR3 length is 15 residues. Looked up from germline, CDR1 is SGHKS and CDR2 is YYEKEE (reference sequence). In DNA, the CDR3 is TGTGCCAGCAGCTCGGGACAGATCACAGGCGAGACCCAGTACTTC. This sequence encodes CASSSGQITGETQYF.

The V and J genes are TRBV9 and TRBJ2-3; the match to TRBD2 covers 11 bases. The trim removed 3 bases at V and 4 bases at J, leaving 7 bases unmatched. Germline V gives CDR1 SGDLS, CDR2 YYNGEE. The length of the CDR3 is 16 residues. The chain's CDR3 is CASSATSGSSSDTQYF. The CDR3, as DNA: TGTGCCAGCAGCGCAACTAGCGGGAGTTCGTCAGATACGCAGTATTTT.

This clonotype was detected ten times or more. The V gene is TRBV5-1, the J gene TRBJ2-7; 9 bases are shared with TRBD1. With V trimmed by 0 bases and J by 7 bases, 5 bases remained unmatched. The CDR3 totals 14 residues. In germline, CDR1 is SGHRS, CDR2 YFSETQ. The CDR3 spells CASSLGTGAVEQYF. CDR3 sequence (DNA): TGCGCCAGCAGCTTGGGGACAGGGGCGGTTGAGCAGTACTTC.

This clonotype was recorded a few times. The chain recombines TRBV20-1 with TRBJ2-1, with 10 bases identical to TRBD2. J was trimmed by 10 bases and V by 6 bases; bases with no gene match: 12. Germline CDR1 DFQATT, CDR2 SNEGSKA (reference sequence). The CDR3 contains 14 residues. CDR3 sequence (DNA): TGCAGTGCCAGGGGGGGACTAGCGAGGACAGAGCAGTTCTTC. Protein product: CSARGGLARTEQFF.

This clonotype was picked up many times. CDR3 sequence: CASSFETGTLGETQYF. The CDR3 region has the DNA TGTGCCAGCAGCTTCGAAACCGGGACGCTTGGGGAGACCCAGTACTTC. The V gene is TRBV7-8, the J gene TRBJ2-5, with D perhaps matching TRBD1 or TRBD2 (5 bases each). The germline V gene has CDR1 SGHVS and CDR2 FQNEAQ. CDR3 length: 16 amino acids. The ends were cut back, 3 bases at V and 5 bases at J, with 19 bases in the middle.

This clonotype was counted at least ten times. J is TRBJ2-2 and V is TRBV9; 7 bases are a match to TRBD1. The CDR3 runs to 13 residues. Germline CDR1 SGDLS, CDR2 YYNGEE. With V trimmed by 6 bases and J by 7 bases, 6 bases remained unmatched. As DNA, the CDR3 is TGTGCCAGCACGACAGGGTCGGGCGGGGAGCTGTTTTTT. As protein: CASTTGSGGELFF. The whole variable domain, filled in from reference TRBV9 and TRBJ2-2, reads DSGVTQTPKHLITATGQRVTLRCSPRSGDLSVYWYQQSLDQGLQFLIQYYNGEERAKGNILERFSAQQFPDLHSELNLSSLELGDSALYFCASTTGSGGELFFGEGSRLTVL.

The rearrangement links TRBV7-2 to TRBJ2-3; a possible D gene is TRBD2 (6 bases). V dropped 0 bases and J dropped 3 bases, with 16 bases sitting between them. Germline assignment: CDR1 SGHTA and CDR2 FQGNSA. CDR3 length: 17 residues. CDR3 nucleotide sequence: TGTGCCAGCAGCTTAGCTGGGGGGAGTAAGCAAACAGATACGCAGTATTTT. It yields the protein CASSLAGGSKQTDTQYF. Filled out from reference TRBV7-2 and TRBJ2-3, the complete variable domain reads GAGVSQSPSNKVTEKGKDVELRCDPISGHTALYWYRQSLGQGLEFLIYFQGNSAPDKSGLPSDRFSAERTGGSVSTLTIQRTQQEDSAVYLCASSLAGGSKQTDTQYFGPGTRLTVL.

This clonotype showed up many times. This chain links TRBV20-1 with TRBJ2-3, with TRBD2 matching 8 bases. J lost 7 bases, V lost 6 bases, and 12 bases had no gene match. The CDR3 is made up of 14 amino acids. Germline loops: CDR1 DFQATT, CDR2 SNEGSKA (reference sequence). The CDR3 spells CSARGPGGENTQYF. The CDR3 bases are TGCAGTGCCAGGGGACCGGGAGGGGAAAATACGCAGTATTTT.

This clonotype has ten or more counts. J is TRBJ2-1 and V is TRBV18; D remains ambiguous. CDR1 is KGHSH and CDR2 is LQKENI in the germline V gene. V dropped 1 base and J dropped 9 bases, with 10 bases sitting between them. CDR3 length equals 13 residues. CDR3 sequence reads: CASSPLPYVEQFF. The CDR3 DNA reads TGTGCCAGCTCACCACTGCCTTACGTTGAGCAGTTCTTC.

The table lists this clonotype with many counts. V is TRBV5-4 and J is TRBJ2-7; 7 positions match TRBD2. V gave up 4 bases and J gave up 6 bases; unmatched junction bases: 13. The CDR3 spans 15 residues. Germline assignment: CDR1 SGHNT and CDR2 YYREEE (reference sequence). The CDR3 loop reads CASSPSGGKLREQYF. CDR3 sequence (DNA): TGTGCCAGCAGCCCTTCGGGGGGTAAGCTACGCGAGCAGTACTTC.

The table lists this clonotype with many counts. The V and J genes are TRBV5-1 and TRBJ2-1; D possibly corresponds to TRBD1 (6 bases). CDR1 is SGHRS and CDR2 is YFSETQ in the germline V gene. CDR3 length: 15 amino acids. Deletions cut 2 bases from V and 0 bases from J, with 9 bases between. The CDR3 sequence: CASSFGQSSYNEQFF. For the CDR3, the DNA is TGCGCCAGCAGCTTCGGACAGAGCTCCTACAATGAGCAGTTCTTC.